The 4 T cell receptor beta chains below all came from one sample that was sequenced in a study of shared clonotypes between healthy human individuals (TCRdb year 2020). The library came from the immunoSEQ multiplex PCR assay. Imported from immuneACCESS, the table was reduced by TCRdb to in-frame sequences with V and J called. These copies leave out some clones; in studies compared against another copy, an unresolved V gene accounts for under half, and the cause of the remainder is not known. The sample contains roughly 2.5 million clones, 90% to 95% of them found a single time. 0.14% of the sample comes from the top ten. Input material: naive CD4+ T cells sorted from blood. This sample's cell subset or site label indicates: CD45RA+ positively selected. These receptors were obtained from a man younger than 35 in good health.

The rearrangement joins TRBV7-2 to TRBJ1-1, with TRBD1 identical over 8 bases. Looked up from germline, CDR1 is SGHTA and CDR2 is FQGNSA. With 3 bases clipped from V and 5 bases from J, the junction kept 5 bases outside the gene matches. CDR3 length: 14 residues. As DNA, the CDR3 is TGTGCCAGCAGCTTGGACAGGGCCAGTACTGAAGCTTTCTTT. Its translation: CASSLDRASTEAFF. Full variable domain (rest looked up from reference TRBV7-2 and TRBJ1-1): GAGVSQSPSNKVTEKGKDVELRCDPISGHTALYWYRQSLGQGLEFLIYFQGNSAPDKSGLPSDRFSAERTGGSVSTLTIQRTQQEDSAVYLCASSLDRASTEAFFGQGTRLTVV.

This clone was seen a few times. This chain joins TRBV19 and TRBJ2-2; perhaps TRBD2 as D (6 bases). V was cut by 8 bases and J by 5 bases, with 12 bases left in between. The CDR3 is made up of 13 amino acids. The germline V gene has CDR1 LNHDA and CDR2 SQIVND (reference sequence). The CDR3 sequence: CASGGAGTGELFF. The CDR3, as DNA: TGTGCCAGTGGCGGGGCCGGAACCGGGGAGCTGTTTTTT.

This chain uses TRBV6-5 with TRBJ2-7; the D is unclear. The germline gives CDR1 MNHEY, CDR2 SVGAGI. The germline V and J ends were trimmed by 5 bases and 2 bases, with 7 bases remaining between them. The CDR3 extends over 12 amino acids. The CDR3 DNA is TGTGCCAGCAGTCAGACTCCCTACGAGCAGTACTTC. This gives the protein CASSQTPYEQYF.

On this clone itself: At one of its ends the junction is not consistent with the germline gene, which may arise from a read error. This chain links TRBV19 with TRBJ2-7, with a tentative D call TRBD1 (6 bases). The CDR3 is made up of 16 amino acids. Germline CDR1 and CDR2: LNHDA and SQIVND (reference sequence). CDR3 sequence reads: CASSIPPSSSGAEQCF. CDR3 nucleotides: TGTGCCAGTAGTATCCCACCATCGAGTTCAGGGGCCGAGCAGTGCTTC. Variable domain in full (rest from reference TRBV19 and TRBJ2-7): DGGITQSPKYLFRKEGQNVTLSCEQNLNHDAMYWYRQDPGQGLRLIYYSQIVNDFQKGDIAEGYSVSREKKESFPLTVTSAQKNPTAFYLCASSIPPSSSGAEQCFGPGTRLTVT.